A single sample is the source of the 2 T cell receptor beta chains below, sequenced in a study of graft-versus-host responses after intestinal transplantation. Sequenced by immunoSEQ multiplex PCR; TCRdb stores in-frame clones only, minus some. The repertoire holds approximately 28,000 clones, with 87% as singletons. Sequencing used PBMCs, obtained about 420 days after intestinal transplantation. All receptors come from a human patient who received an intestinal transplant, so some T cells may come from the graft donor.

The CDR3 is CASSLREGAGEQYF. The CDR3 bases are TGCGCCAGCAGCCTCAGGGAGGGGGCGGGTGAGCAGTACTTC. The chain joins TRBV4-1 to TRBJ2-7, with D perhaps assigned TRBD1 or TRBD2 (7 bases each). This CDR3 region has 14 residues. The germline V gene has CDR1 MGHRA and CDR2 YSYEKL. V shed 4 bases and J shed 7 bases, with 17 bases lying between them.

The gene calls are TRBV10-3 and TRBJ2-7, with a tentative D call TRBD1 (5 bases). V lost 0 bases to trimming and J lost 5 bases, with 14 bases between them. The CDR3 consists of 15 residues. Germline assignment: CDR1 ENHRY and CDR2 SYGVKD. The CDR3, as DNA: TGTGCCATCAGTGAGTCGCTTGGCAGGGTTAACGAGCAGTACTTC. Encoded protein: CAISESLGRVNEQYF.